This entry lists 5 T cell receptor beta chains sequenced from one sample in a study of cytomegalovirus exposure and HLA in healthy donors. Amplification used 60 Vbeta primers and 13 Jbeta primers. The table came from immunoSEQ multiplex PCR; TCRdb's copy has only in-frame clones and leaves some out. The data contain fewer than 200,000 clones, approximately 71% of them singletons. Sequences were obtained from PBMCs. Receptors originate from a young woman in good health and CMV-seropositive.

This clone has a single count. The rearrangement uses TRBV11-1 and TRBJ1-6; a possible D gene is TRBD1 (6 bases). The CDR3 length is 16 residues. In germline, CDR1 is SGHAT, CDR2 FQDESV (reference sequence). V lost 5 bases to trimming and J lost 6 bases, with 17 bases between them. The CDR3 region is CASSGSPGQVNSPLHF. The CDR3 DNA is TGTGCCAGCAGCGGATCTCCGGGACAAGTTAATTCACCCCTCCACTTT.

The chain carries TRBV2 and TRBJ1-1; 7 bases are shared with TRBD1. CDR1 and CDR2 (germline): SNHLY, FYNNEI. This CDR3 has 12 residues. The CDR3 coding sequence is TGTGGAGAGGGGGCCCTGAACACTGAAGCTTTCTTT. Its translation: CGEGALNTEAFF. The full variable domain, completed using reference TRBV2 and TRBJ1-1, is EPEVTQTPSHQVTQMGQEVILRCVPISNHLYFYWYRQILGQKVEFLVSFYNNEISEKSEIFDDQFSVERPDGSNFTLKIRSTKLEDSAMYFCGEGALNTEAFFGQGTRLTVV.

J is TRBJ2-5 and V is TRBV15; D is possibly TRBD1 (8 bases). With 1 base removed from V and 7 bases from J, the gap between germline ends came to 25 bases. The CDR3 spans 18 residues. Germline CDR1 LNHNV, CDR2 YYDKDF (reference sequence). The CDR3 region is CATSRALPGQAGEWTQYF. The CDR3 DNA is TGTGCCACCAGCAGAGCCCTACCGGGACAGGCGGGGGAGTGGACCCAGTACTTC.

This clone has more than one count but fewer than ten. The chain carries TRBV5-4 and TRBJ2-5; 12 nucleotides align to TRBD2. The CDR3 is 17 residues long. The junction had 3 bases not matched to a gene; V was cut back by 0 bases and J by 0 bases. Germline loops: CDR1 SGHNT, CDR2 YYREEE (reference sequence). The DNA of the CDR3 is TGTGCCAGCAGCTTGGGAACTAGCGGGGGGTACCAAGAGACCCAGTACTTC. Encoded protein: CASSLGTSGGYQETQYF. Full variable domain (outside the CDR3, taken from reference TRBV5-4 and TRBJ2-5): ETGVTQSPTHLIKTRGQQVTLRCSSQSGHNTVSWYQQALGQGPQFIFQYYREEENGRGNFPPRFSGLQFPNYSSELNVNALELDDSALYLCASSLGTSGGYQETQYFGPGTRLLVL.

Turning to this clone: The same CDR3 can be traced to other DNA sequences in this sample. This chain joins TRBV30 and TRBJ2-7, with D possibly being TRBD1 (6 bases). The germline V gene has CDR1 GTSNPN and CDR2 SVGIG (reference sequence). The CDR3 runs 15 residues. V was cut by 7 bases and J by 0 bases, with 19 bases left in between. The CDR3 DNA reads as TGTGCCTACACACCAGGACAGAGAAGCTCCTACGAGCAGTACTTC. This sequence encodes CAYTPGQRSSYEQYF. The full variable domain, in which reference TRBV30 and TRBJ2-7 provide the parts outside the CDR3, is SQTIHQWPATLVQPVGSPLSLECTVEGTSNPNLYWYRQAAGRGLQLLFYSVGIGQISSEVPQNLSASRPQDRQFILSSKKLLLSDSGFYLCAYTPGQRSSYEQYFGPGTRLTVT.